These 20 T cell receptor beta chains were sequenced from one sample in a study of beta chain features in type 1 diabetes (dated 2018 in TCRdb). The library was built by means of the immunoSEQ multiplex PCR assay. All of the isolated RNA was reverse transcribed with the High Capacity cDNA Reverse Transcription Kit, so expressed TCRB transcripts were sequenced. TCRdb stores this immuneACCESS table with in-frame sequences only. Part of the clones is absent; in the studies checked, under half of the shortfall reflects unresolved V genes, and no reason is known for the rest. The sample table records 900,000 or so clones; about a sixth of these occur just once. Of the sample, 0.02% to 0.03% is held by the ten largest clones. The sample was naive CD4+ T cells from blood. Interpreted using the paper, the cell subset or site label stands for: true naive CD4+ T cells. Every receptor here comes from a woman in her late teens or twenties in good health.

This clone showed up just a few times. The V gene is TRBV13, the J gene TRBJ1-1, with D maybe TRBD1 (5 bases). The germline gives CDR1 PRHDT, CDR2 FYEKMQ (reference sequence). The CDR3 totals 16 residues. Between the trimmed V and J ends, which lost 2 bases and 0 bases, there was a span of 13 bases. CDR3 residues: CASSLKLKGLNTEAFF. In DNA form, the CDR3 reads TGTGCCAGCAGCTTAAAATTGAAGGGGTTGAACACTGAAGCTTTCTTT.

This chain uses TRBV28 with TRBJ2-1; the D gene is possibly TRBD2 (5 bases). Trimming shortened V by 5 bases and J by 15 bases, and 20 bases separated the two germline ends. This CDR3 has 13 amino acids. The germline gives CDR1 MDHEN, CDR2 SYDVKM. The CDR3 DNA sequence: TGTGCCAGCAGTCTTCGAACAAAACGGGCGGGGTTCTTC. Translating gives CASSLRTKRAGFF.

The chain uses TRBV29-1 and TRBJ2-1; the D gene is possibly TRBD2 (7 bases). The length of the CDR3 is 15 residues. V was pared by 3 bases and J by 7 bases, with 19 bases between. CDR1 and CDR2 (germline): SQVTM, ANQGSEA. The CDR3 DNA follows: TGCAGCGTTGACGCCCGCAGAGGGGGAGGGAATGAGCAGTTCTTC. This encodes CSVDARRGGGNEQFF.

V gene TRBV2 combines with J gene TRBJ2-2, with 7 bases matching TRBD2. Germline lookup yields CDR1 SNHLY and CDR2 FYNNEI. The CDR3 is 18 amino acids. V dropped 1 base and J dropped 7; count of bases not matched to a gene: 15. The CDR3 region is CASSEVTFSSGRHGELFF. CDR3 coding DNA: TGTGCCAGCAGTGAAGTCACTTTCTCTAGCGGCCGACACGGGGAGCTGTTTTTT.

The rearrangement uses TRBV28 and TRBJ1-2, with D perhaps TRBD1 (6 bases). CDR1 and CDR2 from the germline V gene are MDHEN and SYDVKM. Trimming stripped 6 bases from V and 4 bases from J, with 27 bases between. The CDR3 sequence is 18 residues long. CDR3 in DNA: TGTGCCAGCAGCCAACCCCGGGGGGGGCCATCCGTGAGCTATGGCTACACCTTC. Its translation is CASSQPRGGPSVSYGYTF.

This clone has a single count. V usage is TRBV5-6 and J usage is TRBJ2-5; either TRBD1 or TRBD2 may supply D (5 bases each). V was clipped by 2 bases and J by 7 bases, with 12 bases between them. Germline loops: CDR1 SGHDT, CDR2 YYEEEE. This CDR3 has 13 residues. The DNA for the CDR3 is TGTGCCAGCAGCTTTTGGGACGCCGGGACCCAGTACTTC. Its translation: CASSFWDAGTQYF.

This clone was recorded a few times. The chain employs TRBV29-1 and TRBJ2-3; no clear D. The germline V gene encodes CDR1 SQVTM and CDR2 ANQGSEA. The V gene lost 3 bases and the J gene lost 1 base, with 11 bases spanning the gap. CDR3 size: 14 residues. The CDR3 DNA reads as TGCAGCGTTGACGGTATAAGGGGCACAGATACGCAGTATTTT. This codes for CSVDGIRGTDTQYF.

This clone was counted between two and nine times. The genes are TRBV7-2 and TRBJ2-1; D remains ambiguous. From germline, CDR1 is SGHTA and CDR2 FQGNSA. CDR3 length: 15 amino acids. Deletions cut 1 base from V and 3 bases from J, with 10 bases between. The CDR3 sequence: CASSLEDQNYNEQFF. The CDR3 DNA is TGTGCCAGCAGCTTAGAAGACCAGAACTACAATGAGCAGTTCTTC. Together with reference TRBV7-2 and TRBJ2-1, the CDR3 gives the full variable domain: GAGVSQSPSNKVTEKGKDVELRCDPISGHTALYWYRQSLGQGLEFLIYFQGNSAPDKSGLPSDRFSAERTGGSVSTLTIQRTQQEDSAVYLCASSLEDQNYNEQFFGPGTRLTVL.

This clone was counted a few times. This chain connects TRBV7-9 to TRBJ1-1; no clear D. Germline V gene lookup returns CDR1 SEHNR and CDR2 FQNEAQ (reference sequence). V was clipped by 5 bases and J by 1 base, with 11 bases between them. The CDR3 extends over 14 amino acids. The CDR3 DNA reads as TGTGCCAGCAGCGTAATAAGTGGGAACACTGAAGCTTTCTTT. It specifies CASSVISGNTEAFF.

This clone was seen more than once but under ten times. The chain recombines TRBV7-2 with TRBJ2-3, with D perhaps TRBD1 (6 bases). CDR3 size: 15 residues. Trimming pared 1 base from V and 4 bases from J, leaving 12 bases between. Per germline, CDR1 SGHTA and CDR2 FQGNSA. Here the CDR3 DNA reads TGTGCCAGCAGCTTAGTGGTGGCAGGGGCAGATACGCAGTATTTT. This translates into CASSLVVAGADTQYF.

The chain couples TRBV6-5 to TRBJ2-4; TRBD2 matches at 11 bases. The J segment lost 13 bases and the V segment lost 6 bases, leaving 14 bases of the junction unmatched. Germline values: CDR1 MNHEY, CDR2 SVGAGI. The CDR3 covers 15 residues. The CDR3 region is CASSSGASGRPDQYF. The CDR3 nucleotides read TGTGCCAGCAGCTCGGGGGCTAGCGGGAGGCCGGACCAGTACTTC.

The CDR3 protein is CASSSPGIAGAKNIQYF. CDR3 DNA: TGTGCCAGCAGCTCCCCGGGGATAGCGGGAGCCAAAAACATTCAGTACTTC. J is TRBJ2-4 and V is TRBV7-9; 7 nucleotides align to TRBD2. V dropped 4 bases and J dropped 0; count of bases not matched to a gene: 9. Germline V gene lookup returns CDR1 SEHNR and CDR2 FQNEAQ (reference sequence). This CDR3 has 17 residues.

This clone was picked up a small number of times. CDR3 in amino acids: CASSSPLIRAGLGQPQHF. As DNA, the CDR3 is TGTGCCAGCAGTTCCCCCCTGATCCGCGCAGGCCTAGGCCAGCCCCAGCATTTT. V usage is TRBV28 and J usage is TRBJ1-5, with no clear D. The CDR3 consists of 18 residues. Per germline, CDR1 MDHEN and CDR2 SYDVKM. V lost 4 bases to trimming and J lost 7 bases, with 26 bases between them.

This clone was detected a few times. V and J are TRBV27 and TRBJ2-1; 8 nucleotides agree with TRBD2. Losses at the gene ends were 3 bases for V and 6 bases for J; bases not matched to a gene: 19. This CDR3 comprises 19 residues. Germline values: CDR1 MNHEY, CDR2 SMNVEV (reference sequence). CDR3 sequence (DNA): TGTGCCAGCAGTTTCGAGGGTAGCGGGATACTCCGTGGTAGCAATGAGCAGTTCTTC. Translation: CASSFEGSGILRGSNEQFF.

The rearrangement links TRBV18 to TRBJ2-3; 13 bases are shared with TRBD2. CDR1 and CDR2 (germline): KGHSH, LQKENI. The V gene end was trimmed by 2 bases and the J gene end by 2 bases; junction bases not matched to a gene: 7. CDR3 size: 18 residues. The CDR3: CASSPVGLAGLPTDTQYF. CDR3 DNA: TGTGCCAGCTCACCAGTGGGACTAGCGGGACTCCCCACAGATACGCAGTATTTT.

The chain couples TRBV5-8 to TRBJ2-4, with 12 bases lining up with TRBD2. The germline V gene has CDR1 SGHTS and CDR2 YDEGEE. The CDR3 sequence is 16 residues long. Germline trimming cut 4 bases from V and 7 bases from J; bases unmatched to any gene: 9. Here the CDR3 reads CASSPHLAGGRNIQYF. The CDR3 nucleotides are TGTGCCAGCAGCCCCCATCTAGCGGGAGGGAGGAACATTCAGTACTTC. Using reference TRBV5-8 and TRBJ2-4 for the parts outside the CDR3, the full variable domain is EAGVTQSPTHLIKTRGQQATLRCSPISGHTSVYWYQQALGLGLQFLLWYDEGEERNRGNFPPRFSGRQFPNYSSELNVNALELEDSALYLCASSPHLAGGRNIQYFGAGTRLSVL.

This clone was seen only a few times. V is TRBV11-3 and J is TRBJ2-5, with 10 bases matching TRBD1. Germline CDR1 reads SGHNT; CDR2 reads YENEEA. This CDR3 is 12 amino acids long. V was clipped by 5 bases and J by 6 bases; unmatched bases: 0. The CDR3 nucleotides are TGTGCCAGCAGCGACAGGGGGCAGACCCAGTACTTC. This translates into CASSDRGQTQYF.

In this sample, this clone turned up a few times. The chain couples TRBV30 to TRBJ2-3; D is perhaps TRBD2 (5 bases). Trimming shortened V by 4 bases and J by 3 bases, and 14 bases separated the two germline ends. The germline gives CDR1 GTSNPN, CDR2 SVGIG (reference sequence). This CDR3 comprises 14 residues. CDR3 sequence (DNA): TGTGCCTGGATTGGGTGGGAGCGTACAGATACGCAGTATTTT. Its translation: CAWIGWERTDTQYF.

This clone was observed a few times. The chain recombines TRBV11-2 with TRBJ2-7, with D perhaps matching TRBD1 (5 bases). This CDR3 spans 14 amino acids. In germline, CDR1 is SGHAT, CDR2 FQNNGV. Trimming removed 1 base at V and 2 bases at J, with 9 bases between. The CDR3 region is CASSLGPGTYEQYF. The CDR3, as DNA: TGTGCCAGCAGCTTAGGGCCAGGGACCTACGAGCAGTACTTC.

The chain joins TRBV7-2 to TRBJ1-1; no firm D call. The CDR3 is 13 amino acids. Trimming shortened V by 4 bases and J by 0 bases, and 6 bases separated the two germline ends. CDR1 SGHTA and CDR2 FQGNSA come from the germline V gene. The CDR3 nucleotides read TGTGCCAGCAGCTGGGCAGTGAACACTGAAGCTTTCTTT. It yields the protein CASSWAVNTEAFF.